Listed below are T cell receptor beta chains from one sample, sequenced in a study of blood T cells in healthy people across ages. Each CDR3 protein gets one entry after TCRdb re-called the 5' RACE reads with MiXCR. The sample includes under 700,000 distinct CDR3 sequences, about 24% of them seen just once. This sample also belongs to another study, concerning T cells of mothers and their children.

The sample was blood. The receptor source for this set is a boy between 10 and 17 years old in good health. The CDR3 runs from the conserved cysteine through the conserved F or W. D genes are given only for firm matches. Part of the rows lack a size; the others show once, few, many or a class for expanded clones.

>-|-|TRBV21-1|TRBJ2-7
CASSGRDTAYEQYF
TGTGCCAGCAGTGGCCGGGACACGGCCTACGAGCAGTACTTC
>-|few|TRBV5-1|TRBJ1-1
CASSRQGDTEAFF
TGTGCCAGCAGCCGTCAGGGTGACACTGAAGCTTTCTTT
>-|-|TRBV6-2/TRBV6-3|TRBJ2-1
CASSYTGHEQFF
TGTGCCAGCAGTTACACGGGCCATGAGCAGTTCTTC
>-|few|TRBV4-2|TRBJ1-1
CASSRGLRNTEAFF
TGTGCCAGCAGCCGGGGTTTACGGAACACTGAAGCTTTCTTT
>TRBD1|few|TRBV6-2/TRBV6-3|TRBJ2-3
CASSYTGGPDTQYF
TGTGCCAGTAGTTACACAGGGGGACCAGATACGCAGTATTTT
>-|-|TRBV5-1|TRBJ2-7
CASSLGLYYEQYF
TGCGCCAGCAGCTTGGGACTATACTACGAGCAGTACTTC
>-|once|TRBV6-6|TRBJ1-2
CASSYGFGPYGYTF
TGTGCCAGCAGTTATGGGTTTGGGCCCTATGGCTACACCTTC
>TRBD2|few|TRBV2|TRBJ2-2
CASSAEAGVMTGELFF
TGTGCCAGCAGTGCCGAAGCGGGGGTAATGACCGGGGAGCTGTTTTTT
>-|-|TRBV23-1|TRBJ2-5
CASTDHGGAPQETQYF
TGCGCCAGCACCGACCACGGGGGAGCGCCTCAAGAGACCCAGTACTTC
>-|few|TRBV20-1|TRBJ1-4
CSASRAEKLFF
TGCAGTGCATCCAGGGCTGAAAAACTGTTTTTT
>TRBD1|-|TRBV2|TRBJ2-2
CASRTGQGAWELFF
TGTGCCAGCAGGACCGGACAGGGGGCCTGGGAGCTGTTTTTT